Below, 29 T cell receptor beta chains from the same sample are listed, as sequenced in a study of T cells in Graves' hyperthyroidism and ophthalmopathy. RNA transcripts yielded amplified TCR beta CDR3 regions. The TCR CDR3 first-round RT-PCR relied on the HTBI primer set. TCRdb re-called the multiplex PCR reads through MiXCR, storing one row per CDR3 protein. The repertoire holds hundreds of thousands of distinct CDR3 sequences, with about 14% as singletons. Sequenced input: blood. These TCRs come from a woman aged 45-65 years with Graves' ophthalmopathy.

This clonotype was seen a few times. This chain joins TRBV7-9 and TRBJ1-5; 7 nucleotides align to TRBD1. Losses at the gene ends were 6 bases for V and 1 base for J; bases not matched to a gene: 12. CDR3 size: 17 residues. In germline, CDR1 is SEHNR, CDR2 FQNEAQ (reference sequence). The CDR3 here is CASSIAGGDRSNQPQHF. The CDR3 DNA sequence: TGTGCCAGCAGTATAGCAGGGGGAGATCGGAGCAATCAGCCCCAGCATTTT.

This clonotype was recorded many times. The chain combines TRBV7-9 with TRBJ2-7; 10 nucleotides line up with TRBD1. The CDR3 covers 14 residues. V shed 4 bases and J 4 bases; nucleotides not matched to a gene: 4. Germline CDR1 SEHNR, CDR2 FQNEAQ (reference sequence). CDR3 region: CASSSLDRGYEQYF. The CDR3, as DNA: TGTGCCAGCAGCTCCCTGGACAGGGGGTACGAGCAGTACTTC.

This clonotype was seen many times. The V and J genes are TRBV6-4 and TRBJ2-5, with D unclear. The CDR3 sequence is 14 residues long. Trimming pared 3 bases from V and 5 bases from J, leaving 13 bases between. Per germline, CDR1 MRHNA and CDR2 SNTAGT. CDR3: CASSESGDLETQYF. CDR3 bases: TGTGCCAGCAGTGAGTCAGGTGACCTGGAGACCCAGTACTTC.

Here the CDR3 reads CASSQDFASGKVTF. The CDR3 bases are TGCGCCAGCAGCCAAGATTTTGCCAGCGGGAAGGTCACCTTC. This chain joins TRBV4-3 and TRBJ1-2; no clear D gene. CDR3 length: 14 amino acids. Germline CDR1 LGHNA, CDR2 YSLEER. Deletions cut 0 bases from V and 13 bases from J, with 18 bases between.

This clonotype came up many times. The chain couples TRBV2 to TRBJ2-7, with D unclear. Germline V lookup: CDR1 SNHLY, CDR2 FYNNEI. The CDR3 loop spans 13 amino acids. Deletions cut 2 bases from V and 2 bases from J, with 7 bases between. In nucleotides, the CDR3 is TGTGCCAGCAGTGAACGGCTAGCCTACGAGCAGTACTTC. The encoded protein is CASSERLAYEQYF.

Only a few counts were recorded for this clonotype. This rearrangement joins TRBV14 to TRBJ1-1, with D perhaps TRBD1 (5 bases). Germline lookup yields CDR1 SGHDN and CDR2 FVKESK. The CDR3 loop spans 15 amino acids. V was cut by 2 bases and J by 1 base, with 11 bases left in between. The CDR3 loop reads CASSQLRTKNTEAFF. CDR3 in DNA: TGTGCCAGCAGCCAATTGCGGACAAAGAACACTGAAGCTTTCTTT.

This clonotype appeared many times. The chain has TRBV20-1 and TRBJ2-1, with TRBD2 identical over 13 bases. Per germline, CDR1 DFQATT and CDR2 SNEGSKA (reference sequence). The CDR3 is made up of 15 amino acids. V shed 5 bases and J 2 bases; nucleotides not matched to a gene: 3. CDR3 loop: CSARGLAGTYNEQFF. The CDR3 DNA follows: TGCAGTGCTCGGGGACTAGCGGGGACCTACAATGAGCAGTTCTTC.

In this sample, this clonotype turned up many times. The gene calls are TRBV3-1 and TRBJ2-3, with D possibly matching TRBD1 (6 bases). With 3 bases removed from V and 5 bases from J, the gap between germline ends came to 12 bases. Germline V gene sequence: CDR1 LGHDT, CDR2 YNNKEL (reference sequence). The CDR3 has 14 residues. CDR3 nucleotide sequence: TGTGCCAGCAGCCATGGGACATCCGTAGATACGCAGTATTTT. This codes for CASSHGTSVDTQYF.

The chain combines TRBV5-5 with TRBJ2-1; no reliable D call. The ends were cut back, 4 bases at V and 5 bases at J, with 13 bases in the middle. This CDR3 region has 14 residues. Germline V lookup: CDR1 SGHKS, CDR2 YYEKEE (reference sequence). The CDR3 bases are TGTGCCAGCAGCCCCGGTGGAATAAACAATGAGCAGTTCTTC. This sequence encodes CASSPGGINNEQFF.

This clonotype showed up many times. V and J are TRBV7-2 and TRBJ2-3; D call uncertain. This CDR3 spans 12 amino acids. The V end lost 4 bases, the J end lost 10 bases, and 12 bases lay between the germline ends. Germline lookup yields CDR1 SGHTA and CDR2 FQGNSA. CDR3 sequence: CASSSTPAAQYF. CDR3 nucleotide sequence: TGTGCCAGCAGCTCGACTCCGGCTGCGCAGTATTTT.

The gene calls are TRBV12-3 or TRBV12-4 and TRBJ2-6, with D perhaps matching TRBD1 (6 bases). The CDR3 is 16 residues long. The V and J ends lost 6 bases and 3 bases respectively, with 15 bases between them. Here the CDR3 reads CASSHVQGRGANVLTF. DNA of the CDR3: TGTGCCAGCAGCCATGTGCAGGGGCGTGGGGCCAACGTCCTGACTTTC.

This clonotype was seen repeatedly, ten times or more. The rearrangement links TRBV20-1 to TRBJ2-3, with 12 bases identical to TRBD2. Unmatched junction bases numbered 3, after V lost 5 bases and J lost 3 bases. The CDR3 has 14 residues. Germline CDR1 reads DFQATT; CDR2 reads SNEGSKA (reference sequence). The CDR3 region is CSARTSGITDTQYF. The CDR3 DNA sequence: TGCAGTGCTCGGACTAGCGGGATAACAGATACGCAGTATTTT.

This clonotype came up a few times. This rearrangement joins TRBV7-6 to TRBJ2-7; 9 bases align to TRBD2. Germline V gene data show CDR1 as SGHVS and CDR2 as FNYEAQ. This CDR3 spans 14 amino acids. V lost 5 bases and J lost 4; bases outside the gene matches: 6. The CDR3 nucleotides read TGTGCCAGCAGCACGACTAGCGGAAAATACGAGCAGTACTTC. Translated: CASSTTSGKYEQYF.

The chain employs TRBV6-1 and TRBJ2-4; D remains unclear. The CDR3 contains 16 residues. From germline, CDR1 is MNHNS and CDR2 SASEGT. Trimming stripped 5 bases from V and 0 bases from J, with 14 bases between. The CDR3 region is CASSSVGNLAKNIQYF. The CDR3 DNA is TGTGCCAGCAGTTCGGTGGGAAATCTAGCCAAAAACATTCAGTACTTC.

This clonotype was detected ten times or more. In DNA form, the CDR3 reads TGCAGTCCTATTCTGCTTCATCCGGTGACCTACAATGAGCAGTTCTTC. Its translation: CSPILLHPVTYNEQFF. The chain uses TRBV20-1 and TRBJ2-1, with D unclear. Germline loops: CDR1 DFQATT, CDR2 SNEGSKA (reference sequence). The CDR3 covers 16 residues. V lost 8 bases, J lost 2 bases, and 22 bases lay in between.

This clonotype is a singleton in its sample. The rearrangement uses TRBV4-3 and TRBJ2-3; D is possibly TRBD2 (7 bases). CDR3 length: 21 residues. The V end was cut by 0 bases, the J end by 0 bases, with 25 bases between. CDR1 is LGHNA, CDR2 YSLEER, per germline. The CDR3 DNA is TGCGCCAGCAGCCAAGATCCCACTATCGCGGGGGCTCCCATTAGCACAGATACGCAGTATTTT. Residues: CASSQDPTIAGAPISTDTQYF.

In its sample, this clonotype was seen many times. The gene calls are TRBV6-2 or TRBV6-3 and TRBJ2-1; D possibly corresponds to TRBD2 (6 bases). Trimming left V 4 bases short and J 7 bases short, with 20 bases between. The CDR3 extends over 16 amino acids. The germline gives CDR1 MNHEY, CDR2 SVGEGT. The CDR3 coding sequence is TGTGCCAGCAGTTTACTGCACGGGGGTTGGCTTAATGAGCAGTTCTTC. The encoded protein is CASSLLHGGWLNEQFF.

There are many counts of this clonotype. CDR3 residues: CASSSGVRTEAFF. The CDR3, as DNA: TGCGCCAGCAGCTCAGGGGTGCGGACTGAAGCTTTCTTT. The chain combines TRBV5-1 with TRBJ1-1, with D tentatively TRBD1 (6 bases). Germline-derived CDR1 and CDR2 are SGHRS and YFSETQ. The CDR3 contains 13 residues. The V and J ends lost 3 bases and 5 bases respectively, with 11 bases between them.

In this sample, this clonotype turned up many times. The V and J genes are TRBV28 and TRBJ2-1; 9 bases are shared with TRBD1. The germline V gene has CDR1 MDHEN and CDR2 SYDVKM. This CDR3 comprises 16 residues. V dropped 5 bases and J dropped 4; count of bases not matched to a gene: 9. CDR3 DNA sequence: TGTGCCAGCAGTCCCCCGGGACAGGGAATATACAATGAGCAGTTCTTC. This translates into CASSPPGQGIYNEQFF.

The V call is TRBV20-1, the J call TRBJ2-1; maybe TRBD2 (6 bases). V gave up 5 bases and J gave up 9 bases, with 20 bases separating them. CDR3 length: 14 residues. Germline V gene sequence: CDR1 DFQATT, CDR2 SNEGSKA (reference sequence). The CDR3 DNA follows: TGCAGTGCTCCGAGGTTCGGGAGAGGGTCTGAGCAGTTCTTC. As protein: CSAPRFGRGSEQFF.

The chain links TRBV5-1 to TRBJ2-1; 14 bases fit TRBD2. Germline CDR1 and CDR2: SGHRS and YFSETQ. The CDR3 contains 17 residues. V was pared by 4 bases and J by 8 bases, with 11 bases of the junction left unmatched. CDR3 in amino acids: CASSRIGTSGSRDEQFF. CDR3 DNA sequence: TGCGCCAGCAGCCGTATAGGGACTAGCGGGAGTAGGGATGAGCAGTTCTTC.

The gene calls are TRBV7-9 and TRBJ2-1, with 9 bases identical to TRBD2. With V trimmed by 7 bases and J by 6 bases, 4 bases remained unmatched. The CDR3 runs 13 residues. CDR1 and CDR2 from the germline V gene are SEHNR and FQNEAQ (reference sequence). The CDR3 nucleotides are TGTGCCAGCACTTATAGCGGGAGCAATGAGCAGTTCTTC. Protein: CASTYSGSNEQFF.

This clonotype was recorded many times. The V gene is TRBV2, the J gene TRBJ2-5; 9 nucleotides agree with TRBD1. This CDR3 comprises 14 residues. Germline assignment: CDR1 SNHLY and CDR2 FYNNEI. J was trimmed by 5 bases and V by 8 bases; bases with no gene match: 9. CDR3 DNA sequence: TGTGCCAGCCTCAAACAGGGGGCATCGGAGACCCAGTACTTC. It encodes CASLKQGASETQYF. Variable domain in full (rest from reference TRBV2 and TRBJ2-5): EPEVTQTPSHQVTQMGQEVILRCVPISNHLYFYWYRQILGQKVEFLVSFYNNEISEKSEIFDDQFSVERPDGSNFTLKIRSTKLEDSAMYFCASLKQGASETQYFGPGTRLLVL.

A few counts support this clonotype. The chain combines TRBV29-1 with TRBJ1-4; 7 nucleotides line up with TRBD1. The germline CDR1 and CDR2 sequences are SQVTM and ANQGSEA. Trimming at V came to 5 bases and at J to 7 bases, leaving 4 bases not matched to a gene. This CDR3 contains 12 residues. DNA for the CDR3: TGCAGCGTTTCAGGGGGAGGTGAAAAACTGTTTTTT. This translates into CSVSGGGEKLFF.

This chain joins TRBV6-2 or TRBV6-3 and TRBJ2-7; 12 bases match TRBD2. Germline CDR1 and CDR2: MNHEY and SVGEGT. V trimming: 7 bases; J trimming: 0 bases; junction bases outside the gene matches: 7. The CDR3 has 16 amino acids. The CDR3 DNA reads as TGTGCCAGCACCACACGACTAGCGGGAGACTCCTACGAGCAGTACTTC. It translates to CASTTRLAGDSYEQYF.

Of note for this clonotype: A much larger clone lies a single base off, so this may be a read error. This sequence joins TRBV18 and TRBJ2-1; TRBD2 agrees at 9 bases. Germline assignment: CDR1 KGHSH and CDR2 LQKENI. The V segment lost 3 bases and the J segment 7 bases; nucleotides outside the gene matches: 7. This CDR3 is 15 amino acids long. The CDR3 loop reads CASSPSSGRKNEQFF. In nucleotides, the CDR3 is TGTGCCAGCTCACCCTCCAGCGGGAGGAAGAATGAGCAGTTCTTC.

This clonotype showed up many times. This rearrangement joins TRBV11-1 to TRBJ2-2; TRBD2 aligns across 14 bases. Looked up from germline, CDR1 is SGHAT and CDR2 is FQDESV (reference sequence). The J segment lost 0 bases and the V segment lost 0 bases, leaving 3 bases of the junction unmatched. CDR3 length: 19 amino acids. The CDR3 protein is CASSLAGLAGGPNTGELFF. CDR3 bases: TGTGCCAGCAGCTTAGCCGGACTAGCGGGAGGCCCGAACACCGGGGAGCTGTTTTTT.

This clonotype was seen at least ten times. V gene TRBV2 combines with J gene TRBJ2-2; D is undetermined. CDR3 length: 14 residues. Germline assignment: CDR1 SNHLY and CDR2 FYNNEI. Between the trimmed V and J ends, which lost 6 bases and 0 bases, there was a span of 8 bases. CDR3 loop: CASSDISNTGELFF. The CDR3 coding sequence is TGTGCCAGCAGCGACATCTCGAACACCGGGGAGCTGTTTTTT.

This clonotype has more than one count but fewer than ten. The V and J genes are TRBV29-1 and TRBJ2-1; 10 bases agree with TRBD2. Germline V gene sequence: CDR1 SQVTM, CDR2 ANQGSEA. Unmatched junction bases numbered 10, after V lost 6 bases and J lost 11 bases. There are 13 residues in the CDR3. The CDR3 here is CSVASGRVVQQFF. The CDR3 DNA is TGCAGCGTGGCTAGCGGGAGAGTGGTTCAGCAGTTCTTC.